A selection of T cell receptor beta chains follows, all from one sample in a study of blood T cell repertoires in COVID-19. Clones were sequenced by immunoSEQ multiplex PCR, and TCRdb holds only the in-frame ones, with some missing. The table includes around 340,000 clones, around 86% detected once. The sample comprised PBMCs or T cells enriched from blood (not recorded which). The source of these receptors is a woman aged 40 to 50 with acute COVID-19. Each CDR3 is given with its conserved first and last residue. The order of the fields is J gene, CDR3 length, V gene, D gene, clone size, CDR3 protein, CDR3 DNA. D genes are given only for firm matches. Not all rows give a size; the values are once, few, many and, for expanded clones, a class.

J: TRBJ2-1; length: 15; V: TRBV27; D: TRBD2; size: once; CDR3: CASSLTSGRMNEQFF; DNA: TGTGCCAGCAGTCTCACTAGCGGGAGGATGAATGAGCAGTTCTTC
J: TRBJ1-4; length: 16; V: TRBV5-1; D: -; size: -; CDR3: CASSLAKAGANEKLFF; DNA: TGCGCCAGCAGCTTGGCCAAGGCGGGAGCTAATGAAAAACTGTTTTTT
J: TRBJ2-6; length: 17; V: TRBV15; D: TRBD2; size: -; CDR3: CATSRTSGSWGANVLTF; DNA: TGTGCCACCAGCAGGACTAGCGGGAGCTGGGGGGCCAACGTCCTGACTTTC
J: TRBJ2-2; length: 15; V: TRBV2; D: TRBD1; size: -; CDR3: CASRAGTGDTGELFF; DNA: TGTGCCAGCAGAGCCGGGACAGGGGACACCGGGGAGCTGTTTTTT
J: TRBJ2-7; length: 16; V: TRBV6-2/TRBV6-3; D: TRBD2; size: few; CDR3: CASSSELRLAGYEQYF; DNA: TGTGCCAGCAGTTCCGAACTTAGACTAGCGGGCTACGAGCAGTACTTC
J: TRBJ1-5; length: 13; V: TRBV6-5; D: -; size: few; CDR3: CASSYGWSQPQHF; DNA: TGTGCCAGCAGTTACGGGTGGAGTCAGCCCCAGCATTTT
J: TRBJ2-2; length: 16; V: TRBV3-1/TRBV3-2; D: TRBD1; size: -; CDR3: CASSHSYRGDTGELFF; DNA: TGTGCCAGCAGCCATAGCTACAGGGGGGACACCGGGGAGCTGTTTTTT
J: TRBJ1-1; length: 14; V: TRBV5-1; D: -; size: few; CDR3: CASSLQQAGREAFF; DNA: TGCGCCAGCAGTCTGCAACAGGCCGGGAGGGAAGCTTTCTTT
J: TRBJ2-6; length: 18; V: TRBV7-8; D: -; size: -; CDR3: CASSPRGSGYSGANVLTF; DNA: TGTGCCAGCAGCCCTAGGGGGAGTGGGTACTCTGGGGCCAACGTCCTGACTTTC
J: TRBJ1-1; length: 14; V: TRBV6-5; D: TRBD1; size: once; CDR3: CASSPDRAIGEAFF; DNA: TGTGCCAGCAGTCCAGACAGGGCCATTGGTGAAGCTTTCTTT
J: TRBJ2-2; length: 15; V: TRBV10-1; D: -; size: -; CDR3: CASSPPDANTGELFF; DNA: TGCGCCAGCAGTCCCCCAGATGCGAACACCGGGGAGCTGTTTTTT
J: TRBJ2-7; length: 13; V: TRBV27; D: -; size: few; CDR3: CASSLGSYYEQYF; DNA: TGTGCCAGCAGTTTAGGCAGTTACTACGAGCAGTACTTC
J: TRBJ2-5; length: 12; V: TRBV20-1; D: -; size: -; CDR3: CSASSLQETQYF; DNA: TGCAGTGCTAGTTCGTTGCAAGAGACCCAGTACTTC
J: TRBJ1-2; length: 15; V: TRBV5-4; D: TRBD1; size: -; CDR3: CASSPGGQLTDGYTF; DNA: TGTGCCAGCAGCCCCGGGGGACAGCTAACCGATGGCTACACCTTC
J: TRBJ1-3; length: 16; V: TRBV4-3; D: TRBD1; size: -; CDR3: CASSRDRVYSGNTIYF; DNA: TGCGCCAGCAGCCGGGACAGGGTTTACTCTGGAAACACCATATATTTT
J: TRBJ1-5; length: 13; V: TRBV5-1; D: -; size: -; CDR3: CASSLSLNQPQHF; DNA: TGCGCCAGCAGCTTGAGTCTAAATCAGCCCCAGCATTTT
J: TRBJ2-7; length: 13; V: TRBV29-1; D: TRBD1; size: few; CDR3: CSVGAGTDYEQYF; DNA: TGCAGCGTTGGAGCCGGGACAGACTACGAGCAGTACTTC
J: TRBJ2-4; length: 15; V: TRBV5-1; D: -; size: -; CDR3: CASSLGGQDRNIQYF; DNA: TGCGCCAGCAGCTTAGGAGGGCAGGACCGAAACATTCAGTACTTC
J: TRBJ1-1; length: 15; V: TRBV4-2; D: -; size: once; CDR3: CASSHGGDPNTEAFF; DNA: TGTGCCAGCAGCCATGGAGGGGACCCGAACACTGAAGCTTTCTTT
J: TRBJ2-5; length: 15; V: TRBV5-6; D: -; size: -; CDR3: CASSLLGTLVGTQYF; DNA: TGTGCCAGCAGCTTGCTCGGGACACTTGTAGGGACCCAGTACTTC
J: TRBJ2-6; length: 15; V: TRBV9; D: -; size: -; CDR3: CASSAGYSGANVLTF; DNA: TGTGCCAGCAGCGCCGGGTACTCTGGGGCCAACGTCCTGACTTTC
J: TRBJ2-2; length: 13; V: TRBV6-5; D: -; size: -; CDR3: CASDTGDTGELFF; DNA: TGTGCCAGCGATACGGGGGACACCGGGGAGCTGTTTTTT
J: TRBJ1-2; length: 18; V: TRBV7-3; D: TRBD1; size: -; CDR3: CASSLLGGGTGERYGYTF; DNA: TGTGCCAGCAGCTTACTAGGCGGAGGGACAGGGGAGCGCTATGGCTACACCTTC
J: TRBJ2-5; length: 14; V: TRBV3-1/TRBV3-2; D: -; size: -; CDR3: CASTSWGQQETQYF; DNA: TGTGCCAGCACATCCTGGGGCCAGCAAGAGACCCAGTACTTC
J: TRBJ2-1; length: 16; V: TRBV7-6; D: -; size: -; CDR3: CASSSGGTSSYNEQFF; DNA: TGTGCCAGCAGCTCTGGGGGCACTAGCTCCTACAATGAGCAGTTCTTC
J: TRBJ1-6; length: 15; V: TRBV12-5; D: TRBD1; size: -; CDR3: CASGLSDRDNSPLHF; DNA: TGTGCTAGTGGTTTGTCGGACAGGGATAATTCACCCCTCCACTTT
J: TRBJ2-2; length: 16; V: TRBV12-5; D: TRBD2; size: few; CDR3: CASGLLAGANTGELFF; DNA: TGTGCTAGTGGTTTGTTAGCGGGAGCGAACACCGGGGAGCTGTTTTTT
J: TRBJ2-3; length: 15; V: TRBV6-2/TRBV6-3; D: -; size: many; CDR3: CASSSPGGSTDTQYF; DNA: TGTGCCAGCAGTTCCCCAGGGGGGAGCACAGATACGCAGTATTTT
J: TRBJ2-3; length: 16; V: TRBV3-1/TRBV3-2; D: TRBD2; size: -; CDR3: CASSLLTSASTDTQYF; DNA: TGTGCCAGCAGCCTCCTTACTAGCGCCAGCACAGATACGCAGTATTTT
J: TRBJ2-2; length: 13; V: TRBV7-3; D: -; size: -; CDR3: CASRRQAPGELFF; DNA: TGTGCCAGCAGGAGACAGGCCCCCGGGGAGCTGTTTTTT
J: TRBJ1-2; length: 14; V: TRBV6-5; D: -; size: -; CDR3: CATNFPRDFYGYTF; DNA: TGTGCCACCAACTTCCCACGGGACTTCTATGGCTACACCTTC
J: TRBJ1-2; length: 16; V: TRBV6-5; D: -; size: -; CDR3: CASRYLTRKGGYGYTF; DNA: TGTGCCAGCAGGTACTTAACCCGGAAAGGCGGCTATGGCTACACCTTC
J: TRBJ2-3; length: 19; V: TRBV19; D: TRBD2; size: -; CDR3: CASSRYASGGPTSTDTQYF; DNA: TGTGCCAGTAGTAGGTATGCTAGCGGGGGACCAACTAGCACAGATACGCAGTATTTT
J: TRBJ1-1; length: 17; V: TRBV2; D: -; size: -; CDR3: CASRTLGGLVWDTEAFF; DNA: TGTGCCAGCAGGACCCTGGGGGGGCTCGTGTGGGACACTGAAGCTTTCTTT
J: TRBJ2-7; length: 13; V: TRBV18; D: TRBD2; size: -; CDR3: CASSAGTSAEQYF; DNA: TGTGCCAGCTCGGCCGGGACTAGCGCCGAGCAGTACTTC
J: TRBJ1-6; length: 11; V: TRBV11-2; D: -; size: -; CDR3: CASSLGAPLHF; DNA: TGTGCCAGCAGCTTAGGCGCACCCCTCCACTTT
J: TRBJ1-1; length: 14; V: TRBV7-6; D: TRBD1; size: -; CDR3: CASSARDRGTEAFF; DNA: TGTGCCAGCAGCGCCCGGGACAGGGGCACTGAAGCTTTCTTT
J: TRBJ1-6; length: 17; V: TRBV5-1; D: TRBD1; size: -; CDR3: CASSPDRGTSYNSPLHF; DNA: TGCGCCAGCAGCCCGGACAGGGGCACCTCCTATAATTCACCCCTCCACTTT
J: TRBJ1-4; length: 14; V: TRBV5-4; D: TRBD1; size: -; CDR3: CASSFGTANEKLFF; DNA: TGTGCCAGCAGCTTCGGGACAGCTAATGAAAAACTGTTTTTT
J: TRBJ2-2; length: 14; V: TRBV6-5; D: -; size: few; CDR3: CASSRGANTGELFF; DNA: TGTGCCAGCAGCCGAGGTGCGAACACCGGGGAGCTGTTTTTT